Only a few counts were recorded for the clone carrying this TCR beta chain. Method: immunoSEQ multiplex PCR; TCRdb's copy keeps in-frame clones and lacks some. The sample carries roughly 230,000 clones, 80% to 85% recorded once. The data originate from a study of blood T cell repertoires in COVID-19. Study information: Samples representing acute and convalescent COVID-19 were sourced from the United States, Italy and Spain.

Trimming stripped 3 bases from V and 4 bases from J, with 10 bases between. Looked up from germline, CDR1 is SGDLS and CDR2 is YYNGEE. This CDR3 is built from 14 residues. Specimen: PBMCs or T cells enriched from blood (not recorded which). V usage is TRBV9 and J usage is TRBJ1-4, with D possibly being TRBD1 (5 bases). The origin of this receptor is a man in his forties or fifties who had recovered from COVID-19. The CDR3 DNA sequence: TGTGCCAGCAGCGCCCGACAGAGTAATGAAAAACTGTTTTTT. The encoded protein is CASSARQSNEKLFF.